Listed below are T cell receptor beta chains from one sample, sequenced in a study of cytomegalovirus exposure and HLA in healthy donors. Profiling relied on immunoSEQ multiplex PCR, and the TCRdb table lists in-frame clones only, not all of them. The sample records 200,000 to 250,000 clones, about nine tenths being singletons. Sequencing used PBMCs. The receptors stem from a woman under 30 in good health and CMV-seronegative. The conserved cysteine and the conserved F or W are not part of the CDR3 here. The D gene is left open where the match is weak.

>TRBV19|TRBJ2-6|.
ASSTNRDGANVLT
>TRBV19|TRBJ1-2|.
ALRRGGGYT
>TRBV15|TRBJ1-2|TRBD1
ATSRDLIAPGTAYGYT
>TRBV30|TRBJ1-1|.
AWSSGVEAF
>TRBV18|TRBJ2-2|.
ASSLDLAGTGTTTGELF
>TRBV28|TRBJ1-5|.
ASRSGSAGYQRPQH
>TRBV28|TRBJ1-2|TRBD1
ASGSLQGEVNYGYT
>TRBV2|TRBJ2-5|TRBD1
ASRPDRGFETQY
>TRBV19|TRBJ1-2|TRBD1
ASSMVGQGTYT
>TRBV2|TRBJ1-1|.
ASSYGVNTEAF
>TRBV7-2|TRBJ2-1|.
ASSRGGGKFYNEQF
>TRBV9|TRBJ1-2|.
ASSDYRPNGYT
>TRBV29-1|TRBJ2-4|TRBD2
SVANPLAGGPGAKNIQY
>TRBV6-4|TRBJ2-7|TRBD2
ASSGKPGLAGISGSYEQY
>TRBV6-1|TRBJ2-7|.
ASRRGTGPLEQY
>TRBV5-4|TRBJ2-1|TRBD2
ASSLGGLATNNEQF
>TRBV6-5|TRBJ2-5|TRBD2
ASSLLAELQETQY
>TRBV19|TRBJ2-4|TRBD1
ASSEEGWDRVNIQY
>TRBV27|TRBJ2-3|TRBD1
ASSLVGQGGDTQY
>TRBV9|TRBJ2-1|.
EGKGRESSYNEQF
>TRBV28|TRBJ1-2|TRBD1
ASSRRTGWRVNYGYT
>TRBV14|TRBJ2-7|.
ASSHLTDWNTYEQY
>TRBV29-1|TRBJ2-3|TRBD1
SARTGGMWTSTDTQY
>TRBV4-2|TRBJ1-2|.
ASSQDRPRRYGYT
>TRBV5-1|TRBJ2-1|TRBD2
ASSRGLAGMRNEQF
>TRBV10-3|TRBJ1-2|.
AISESKLVGTNGYT
>TRBV5-1|TRBJ2-5|.
ASRSTGKETQY
>TRBV5-6|TRBJ2-4|TRBD1
ASSLELGQLKNIQY
>TRBV6-1|TRBJ1-2|TRBD1
AAGQGEAGYGYT
>TRBV6-5|TRBJ1-4|.
ASGHGPNANEKLF
>TRBV29-1|TRBJ1-2|.
SVGADEGYT
>TRBV6-1|TRBJ2-1|.
ASSELVQPNPKQF
>TRBV6-5|TRBJ1-1|.
ASSLSTNTEAF
>TRBV25-1|.|TRBD1
ASSDTRDRAYEQY
>TRBV13|TRBJ2-7|.
ASSFGGSGSYEQY
>TRBV7-7|TRBJ2-1|TRBD2
ASSLRGDGRASDEQF
>TRBV4-1|TRBJ1-1|TRBD1
ASSPATGTKAF
>TRBV5-1|TRBJ2-1|TRBD2
ASSREVGNEQF
>TRBV30|TRBJ1-2|.
AWSWRRSYT
>TRBV7-3|TRBJ1-2|TRBD1
ASSPGGVGYGYT